This section outlines one T cell receptor beta chain sequence together with its context. Its antigen is not known. Other nucleotide sequences in the sample specify the same CDR3. 60 Vbeta and 13 Jbeta primers were used in PCR. Profiling relied on immunoSEQ multiplex PCR, and the TCRdb table lists in-frame clones only, not all of them. Of 120,000 or so clones detected, 75% to 90% appear once; the ten largest clones hold roughly 20%. This sample was taken from a study of cytomegalovirus exposure and HLA in healthy donors. Study results and limitations: Presence/absence results assume similar sequencing depth per donor, which may not hold. DRB1 showed the most TCR associations and HLA-C the fewest in a later analysis, as rates varied by HLA locus.

The germline V gene has CDR1 MNHEY and CDR2 SMNVEV (reference sequence). The CDR3 covers 12 residues. V was clipped by 6 bases and J by 5 bases, with 11 bases between them. The sequenced material came from PBMCs. This rearrangement joins TRBV27 to TRBJ2-7, with D tentatively TRBD1 (6 bases). This TCR came from a man aged 18 to 30 in good health and CMV-seropositive. This CDR3 is CASSPTGNEQYF. CDR3 nucleotide sequence: TGTGCCAGCAGCCCGACAGGTAACGAGCAGTACTTC.